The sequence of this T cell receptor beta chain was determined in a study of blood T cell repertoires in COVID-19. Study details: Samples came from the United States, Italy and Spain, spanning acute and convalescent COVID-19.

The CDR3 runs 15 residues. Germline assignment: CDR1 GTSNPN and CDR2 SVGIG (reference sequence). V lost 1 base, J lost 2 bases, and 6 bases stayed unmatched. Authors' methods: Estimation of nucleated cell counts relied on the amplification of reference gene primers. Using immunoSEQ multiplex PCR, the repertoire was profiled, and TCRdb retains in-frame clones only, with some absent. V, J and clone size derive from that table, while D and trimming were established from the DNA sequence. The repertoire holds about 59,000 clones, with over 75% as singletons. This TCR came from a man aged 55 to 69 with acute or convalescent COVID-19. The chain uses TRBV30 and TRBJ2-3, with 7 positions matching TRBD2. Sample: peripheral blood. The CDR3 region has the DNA TGTGCCTGGAGTGCTAATAGCGGGCCCACAGATACGCAGTATTTT. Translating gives CAWSANSGPTDTQYF.